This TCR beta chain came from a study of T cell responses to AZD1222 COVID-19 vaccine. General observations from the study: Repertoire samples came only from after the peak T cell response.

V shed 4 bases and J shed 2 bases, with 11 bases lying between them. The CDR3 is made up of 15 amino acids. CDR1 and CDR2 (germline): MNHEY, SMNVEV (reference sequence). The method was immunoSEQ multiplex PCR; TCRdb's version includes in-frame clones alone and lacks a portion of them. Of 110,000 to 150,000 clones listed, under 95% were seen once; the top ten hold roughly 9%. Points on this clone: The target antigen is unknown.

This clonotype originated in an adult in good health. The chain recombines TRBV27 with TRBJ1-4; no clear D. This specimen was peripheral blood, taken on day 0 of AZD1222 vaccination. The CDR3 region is CASSSAFGTNEKLFF. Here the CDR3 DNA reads TGTGCCAGCAGTTCGGCTTTTGGGACTAATGAAAAACTGTTTTTT.